This T cell receptor (beta chain) was sequenced during a study of cytomegalovirus exposure and HLA in healthy donors. Findings of the study overall: It emerged from a later analysis that several of the most significant clusters appeared to be linked to common viral pathogens.

Notes on this clone: The antigen remains undetermined.

Primers for the PCR totalled 60 Vbeta and 13 Jbeta. Assay: immunoSEQ multiplex PCR; the TCRdb copy retains only in-frame clones and omits some. The table records fewer than 150,000 clones, about 78% of them present only once. Donors in the study were healthy people who gave bone marrow. The sequencing input was PBMCs. The sequence derives from a man between 40 and 49 years old in good health and CMV-seropositive.

The CDR3 sequence: CASSFRGGIETQYF. The CDR3 nucleotides read TGTGCCAGCAGTTTTAGGGGAGGGATAGAGACCCAGTACTTC. This chain joins TRBV27 and TRBJ2-5; 7 bases line up with TRBD2. After removal of 3 bases from V and 4 bases from J, the junction contained 5 bases not matched to a gene. Germline CDR1 MNHEY, CDR2 SMNVEV (reference sequence). CDR3 size: 14 residues.